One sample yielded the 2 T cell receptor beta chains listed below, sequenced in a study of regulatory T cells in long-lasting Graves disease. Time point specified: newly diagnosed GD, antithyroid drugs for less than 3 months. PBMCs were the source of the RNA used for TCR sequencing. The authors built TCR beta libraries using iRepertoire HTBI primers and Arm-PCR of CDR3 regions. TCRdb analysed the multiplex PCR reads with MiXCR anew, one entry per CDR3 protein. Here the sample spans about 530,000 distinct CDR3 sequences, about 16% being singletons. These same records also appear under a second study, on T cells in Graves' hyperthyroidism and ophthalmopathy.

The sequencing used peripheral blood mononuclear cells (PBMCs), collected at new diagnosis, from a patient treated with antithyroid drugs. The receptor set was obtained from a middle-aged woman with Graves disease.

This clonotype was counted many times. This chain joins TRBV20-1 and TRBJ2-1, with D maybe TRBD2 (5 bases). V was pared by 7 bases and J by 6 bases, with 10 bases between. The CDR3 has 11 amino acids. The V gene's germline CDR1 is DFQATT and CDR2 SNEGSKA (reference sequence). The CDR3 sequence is CSGGGRNEQFF. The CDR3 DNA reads TGCAGTGGCGGCGGGCGCAATGAGCAGTTCTTC.

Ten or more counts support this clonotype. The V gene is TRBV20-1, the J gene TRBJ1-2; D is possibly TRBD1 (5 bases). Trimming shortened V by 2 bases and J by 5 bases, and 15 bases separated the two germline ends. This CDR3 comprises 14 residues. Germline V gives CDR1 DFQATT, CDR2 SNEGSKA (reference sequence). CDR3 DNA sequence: TGCAGTGCTAGAATAACTACAGGAGATTATGGCTACACCTTC. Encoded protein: CSARITTGDYGYTF.